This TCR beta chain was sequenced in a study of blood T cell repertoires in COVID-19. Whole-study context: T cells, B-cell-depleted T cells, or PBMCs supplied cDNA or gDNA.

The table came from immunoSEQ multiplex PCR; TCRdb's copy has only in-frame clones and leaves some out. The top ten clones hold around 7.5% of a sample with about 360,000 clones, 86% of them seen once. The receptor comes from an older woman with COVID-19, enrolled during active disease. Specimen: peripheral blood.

CDR3 DNA: TGTGCCAGCAGTTACCTCGGGGGGCATTACACTGAAGCTTTCTTT. Its protein is CASSYLGGHYTEAFF. This rearrangement joins TRBV6-5 to TRBJ1-1, with a weak D call TRBD1 (6 bases). There are 15 residues in the CDR3. Germline CDR1 and CDR2: MNHEY and SVGAGI. Trimming removed 2 bases from V and 3 bases from J, with 13 bases in between.